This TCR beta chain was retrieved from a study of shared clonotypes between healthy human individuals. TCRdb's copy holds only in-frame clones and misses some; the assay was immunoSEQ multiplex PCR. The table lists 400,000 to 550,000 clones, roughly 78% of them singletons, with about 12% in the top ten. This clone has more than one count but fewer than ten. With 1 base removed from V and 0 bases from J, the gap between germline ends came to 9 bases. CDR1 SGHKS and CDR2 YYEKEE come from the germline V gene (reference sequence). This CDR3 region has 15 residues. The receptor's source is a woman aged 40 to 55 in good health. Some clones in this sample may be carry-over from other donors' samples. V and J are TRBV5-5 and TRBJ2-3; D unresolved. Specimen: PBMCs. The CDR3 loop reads CASSLNPASTDTQYF. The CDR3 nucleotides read TGTGCCAGCAGCTTGAACCCAGCGAGCACAGATACGCAGTATTTT.